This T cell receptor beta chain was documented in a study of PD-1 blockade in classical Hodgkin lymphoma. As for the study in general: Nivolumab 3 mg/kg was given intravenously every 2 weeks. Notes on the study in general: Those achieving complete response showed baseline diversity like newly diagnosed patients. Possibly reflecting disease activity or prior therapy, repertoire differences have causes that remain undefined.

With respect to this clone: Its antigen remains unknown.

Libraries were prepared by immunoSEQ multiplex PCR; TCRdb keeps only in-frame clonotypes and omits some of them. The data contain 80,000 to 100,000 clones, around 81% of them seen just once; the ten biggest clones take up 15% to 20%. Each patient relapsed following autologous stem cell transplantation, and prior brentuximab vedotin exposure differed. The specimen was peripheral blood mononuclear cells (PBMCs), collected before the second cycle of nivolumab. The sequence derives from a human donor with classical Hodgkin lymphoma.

CDR3 bases: TGTGCCAGCAGTCAGACTAGCGGGGTCGAGCAGTTCTTC. Amino acid sequence: CASSQTSGVEQFF. The rearrangement links TRBV6-5 to TRBJ2-1; TRBD2 matches at 11 bases. The CDR3 loop spans 13 amino acids. CDR1 is MNHEY and CDR2 is SVGAGI in the germline V gene. V shed 5 bases, J shed 10 bases, and the junction held 4 bases outside the gene matches.